The T cell receptor beta chain described here comes from a study of blood T cell repertoires in COVID-19. This CDR3 contains 13 residues. Germline CDR1 is SGHTA and CDR2 is FQGNSA. V was pared by 3 bases and J by 8 bases, with 10 bases between. Produced via immunoSEQ multiplex PCR; TCRdb's table is partial and in-frame only. Among tens of thousands of clones listed, approximately 77% were seen once. This receptor was obtained from a woman aged 70-85 years with acute or convalescent COVID-19. The specimen sequenced was peripheral blood. The J gene is TRBJ1-4, the V gene TRBV7-2; a weak D match, TRBD1 (6 bases). CDR3 protein: CASSFWGGEKLFF. The CDR3 DNA reads as TGTGCCAGCAGCTTTTGGGGGGGCGAAAAACTGTTTTTT.